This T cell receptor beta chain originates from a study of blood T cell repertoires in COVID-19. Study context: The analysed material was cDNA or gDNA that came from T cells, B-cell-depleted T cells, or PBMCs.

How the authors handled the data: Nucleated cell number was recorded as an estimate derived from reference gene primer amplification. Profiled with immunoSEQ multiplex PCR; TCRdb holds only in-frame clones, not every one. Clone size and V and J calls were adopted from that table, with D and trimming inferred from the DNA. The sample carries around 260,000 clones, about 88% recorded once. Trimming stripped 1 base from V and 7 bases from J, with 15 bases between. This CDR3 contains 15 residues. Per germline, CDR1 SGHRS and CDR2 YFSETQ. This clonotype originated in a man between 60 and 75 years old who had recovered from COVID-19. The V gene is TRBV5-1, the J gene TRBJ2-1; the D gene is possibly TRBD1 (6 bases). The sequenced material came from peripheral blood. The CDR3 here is CASSLTPATGNEQFF. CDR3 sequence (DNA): TGCGCCAGCAGCTTGACCCCAGCTACAGGGAATGAGCAGTTCTTC.